The 5 T cell receptor beta chains presented below share a single source sample, sequenced in a study of Graves' ophthalmopathy and Graves' hyperthyroidism (dated by TCRdb to the late 2010s). The instrument given in TCRdb is Illumina HiSeq 2000. For repertoire sequencing, the TCR beta CDR3 regions were amplified from RNA transcripts. A first-round RT-PCR used HTBI primers with the Qiagen OneStep RT-PCR kit, followed by a second-round multiplex PCR, size selection and purification. Using fastp trimming at Q25 and MiXCR clonotype assembly, TCRdb reanalyzed the public sequencing data and kept in-frame beta chains. Identical CDR3 proteins give one entry, which carries the most common genes and DNA. The table for this sample lists under 350,000 distinct CDR3 sequences; around a sixth of them were counted only once. 9% to 15% of the sample goes to the ten largest clones. Material for sequencing was peripheral blood. The receptors here all came from an adult man with Graves' ophthalmopathy.

This clonotype has ten or more counts. In DNA, the CDR3 is TGTGCCAGCAGCCCTAGCCAGGGGGCGGTGAACACTGAAGCTTTCTTT. Translated: CASSPSQGAVNTEAFF. The genes are TRBV11-2 and TRBJ1-1, with 8 bases matching TRBD1. The V gene end was trimmed by 5 bases and the J gene end by 0 bases; junction bases not matched to a gene: 8. The CDR3 has 16 amino acids. CDR1 is SGHAT, CDR2 FQNNGV, per germline.

The chain joins TRBV10-3 to TRBJ2-7; no clear D. There are 12 residues in the CDR3. Germline V CDR1 and CDR2: ENHRY, SYGVKD. The V end was cut by 4 bases, the J end by 0 bases, with 4 bases between. The CDR3 DNA is TGTGCCATCAGTGGCAACTCCTACGAGCAGTACTTC. As protein: CAISGNSYEQYF.

There are many counts of this clonotype. The rearrangement uses TRBV4-2 and TRBJ2-2; either TRBD1 or TRBD2 may supply D (5 bases each). The CDR3 is 16 amino acids. CDR1 and CDR2 (germline): LGHNA, YNFKEQ. V was cut by 4 bases and J by 2 bases, with 14 bases left in between. The CDR3 region is CASSPEGTTNTGELFF. The CDR3 bases are TGTGCCAGCAGCCCAGAAGGGACCACTAACACCGGGGAGCTGTTTTTT.

This clonotype was recorded many times. This chain connects TRBV28 to TRBJ1-3; D is unresolved. Per germline, CDR1 MDHEN and CDR2 SYDVKM. CDR3 length equals 12 residues. V dropped 6 bases and J dropped 3 bases, with 6 bases sitting between them. CDR3 amino acids: CASRGGGNTIYF. CDR3 sequence (DNA): TGTGCCAGCAGAGGAGGTGGAAACACCATATATTTT. The variable domain in full, with the rest retrieved from reference TRBV28 and TRBJ1-3, is DVKVTQSSRYLVKRTGEKVFLECVQDMDHENMFWYRQDPGLGLRLIYFSYDVKMKEKGDIPEGYSVSREKKERFSLILESASTNQTSMYLCASRGGGNTIYFGEGSWLTVV.

This clonotype was counted at least ten times. This chain connects TRBV18 to TRBJ2-7; D remains unclear. The length of the CDR3 is 13 residues. Trimming cost V 3 bases and J 6 bases, with 12 bases left between them. CDR1 and CDR2 (germline): KGHSH, LQKENI. The CDR3 loop reads CASSPGRSREQYF. DNA for the CDR3: TGTGCCAGCTCACCCGGACGTAGTCGCGAGCAGTACTTC.